This TCR beta chain was captured in a study of T cell responses to AZD1222 COVID-19 vaccine. Study results and limitations: A mostly white British donor set with more females was recruited, and clonal diversity was possibly underestimated. Unmutated variant regions reportedly attract nearly half of all spike-specific TCRs. Across spike, vaccine-associated CD4 TCRs were found, dominant at 160-218 and 743-854.

The CDR3 is 13 amino acids. Germline V gene lookup returns CDR1 MNHEY and CDR2 SMNVEV (reference sequence). V was shortened by 8 bases and J by 3 bases, with 12 bases between the two germline ends. Concerning this clone: The antigen remains unidentified.

Produced via immunoSEQ multiplex PCR; TCRdb's table is partial and in-frame only. The data hold about 130,000 clones, with about 93% observed a single time. The receptor comes from an adult who received the AZD1222 COVID-19 vaccine. The rearrangement joins TRBV27 to TRBJ2-3; D ambiguous. The sample in question was peripheral blood, obtained 28 days after the second AZD1222 dose. CDR3 sequence (DNA): TGTGCCAGCGGGTCGACTGTGACAGATACGCAGTATTTT. Its protein is CASGSTVTDTQYF.